A single sample gave rise to the 14 T cell receptor beta chains below, sequenced in a study of regulatory dendritic cells for organ transplantation. Allogeneic regulatory or mature dendritic cells were co-cultured for about 5 days with CFSE-labeled sorted T cells at 1:10. Their recognized antigens are unknown. Profiled with immunoSEQ multiplex PCR; TCRdb holds only in-frame clones, not every one. The sample shows about 12,000 clones, around three fifths of them seen only once. The material sequenced was naive CD8+ T cells from blood cultured with dendritic cells. Subset reported: CD45RA+ naive T cells. Source of these receptors: a human donor in good health.

The chain joins TRBV7-9 to TRBJ1-1; D ambiguous. V was trimmed by 6 bases and J by 4 bases, leaving 6 bases between them. Germline CDR1 and CDR2: SEHNR and FQNEAQ (reference sequence). The CDR3 totals 11 residues. The CDR3 protein is CASRYGTEAFF. CDR3 DNA: TGTGCCAGCAGATACGGCACTGAAGCTTTCTTT.

The V call is TRBV6-6, the J call TRBJ1-1; D remains ambiguous. The length of the CDR3 is 13 residues. The V gene lost 7 bases and the J gene lost 5 bases, with 14 bases spanning the gap. The germline CDR1 and CDR2 sequences are MNHNY and SVGAGI (reference sequence). CDR3 bases: TGTGCCAGCACCTCCGGGGTGCCGACTGAAGCTTTCTTT. Translated, it gives CASTSGVPTEAFF.

The chain has TRBV7-2 and TRBJ1-5; no clear D gene. This CDR3 comprises 14 residues. From germline, CDR1 is SGHTA and CDR2 FQGNSA. Trimming stripped 7 bases from V and 2 bases from J, with 12 bases between. The CDR3 loop is CASILYRGNQPQHF. CDR3 in DNA: TGTGCCAGCATCCTTTACCGGGGCAATCAGCCCCAGCATTTT.

The chain uses TRBV7-6 and TRBJ1-1, with D possibly being TRBD1 (5 bases). V was clipped by 4 bases and J by 5 bases, with 11 bases between them. The germline V gene has CDR1 SGHVS and CDR2 FNYEAQ. This CDR3 comprises 13 residues. CDR3 sequence reads: CASSSGGFTEAFF. CDR3 DNA sequence: TGTGCCAGCAGCTCGGGGGGTTTTACTGAAGCTTTCTTT.

The chain employs TRBV7-9 and TRBJ2-5; D call uncertain. The V and J ends lost 5 bases and 7 bases respectively, with 14 bases between them. The CDR3 totals 13 residues. Germline CDR1 is SEHNR and CDR2 is FQNEAQ (reference sequence). DNA of the CDR3: TGTGCCAGCAGCCCCGGGTCGTTAGGGACCCAGTACTTC. Residues: CASSPGSLGTQYF. Filled out from reference TRBV7-9 and TRBJ2-5, the complete variable domain reads DTGVSQNPRHKITKRGQNVTFRCDPISEHNRLYWYRQTLGQGPEFLTYFQNEAQLEKSRLLSDRFSAERPKGSFSTLEIQRTEQGDSAMYLCASSPGSLGTQYFGPGTRLLVL.

The rearrangement joins TRBV7-9 to TRBJ1-4; a weak D match, TRBD1 (5 bases). CDR3 length: 14 amino acids. CDR1 and CDR2 (germline): SEHNR, FQNEAQ (reference sequence). The V end was cut by 5 bases, the J end by 8 bases, with 15 bases between. CDR3 sequence reads: CASSAQGLREKLFF. The CDR3 nucleotides read TGTGCCAGCAGCGCCCAGGGATTAAGGGAAAAACTGTTTTTT.

The rearrangement joins TRBV9 to TRBJ2-7; a weak D match, TRBD1 (6 bases). The CDR3 length is 11 residues. V lost 7 bases and J lost 7, with 12 bases in between. Germline CDR1 and CDR2: SGDLS and YYNGEE. This CDR3 is CASSQGREQYF. In DNA form, the CDR3 reads TGTGCCAGCTCTCAGGGGCGGGAGCAGTACTTC.

This chain connects TRBV7-9 to TRBJ2-6; maybe TRBD2 (6 bases). CDR3 size: 16 residues. In germline, CDR1 is SEHNR, CDR2 FQNEAQ (reference sequence). With 2 bases removed from V and 0 bases from J, the gap between germline ends came to 8 bases. In DNA form, the CDR3 reads TGTGCCAGCAGCTTAACGGGGGTCTCTGGGGCCAACGTCCTGACTTTC. It is translated as CASSLTGVSGANVLTF.

The chain is built from TRBV7-9 and TRBJ2-3; D gene ambiguous. V lost 1 base, J lost 4 bases, and 15 bases lay in between. CDR1 and CDR2 from the germline V gene are SEHNR and FQNEAQ (reference sequence). This CDR3 is 16 amino acids long. CDR3 in DNA: TGTGCCAGCAGCTTAGGTCCGGCTAGTTCGGCAGATACGCAGTATTTT. Protein product: CASSLGPASSADTQYF.

The chain joins TRBV13 to TRBJ2-1; TRBD2 matches 8 bases. Germline V gene sequence: CDR1 PRHDT, CDR2 FYEKMQ (reference sequence). Trimming cost V 7 bases and J 3 bases; bases outside gene matches: 11. This CDR3 region has 16 residues. For the CDR3, the DNA is TGTGCCAGCACCGGGGGGGTGGGGGATAGCTACAATGAGCAGTTCTTC. Translating it yields CASTGGVGDSYNEQFF.

The chain couples TRBV6-1 to TRBJ1-2; D is ambiguous. This CDR3 is 15 amino acids long. Trimming took off 10 bases at V and 0 bases at J, with 18 bases between the two ends. The germline CDR1 and CDR2 sequences are MNHNS and SASEGT. CDR3: CANGDFSSPNYGYTF. The CDR3 DNA follows: TGTGCCAACGGAGACTTCTCTTCCCCTAACTATGGCTACACCTTC.

This clone has only one observation. The J gene is TRBJ2-2, the V gene TRBV29-1; D possibly corresponds to TRBD2 (6 bases). CDR1 and CDR2 from the germline V gene are SQVTM and ANQGSEA. Trimming left V 0 bases short and J 1 base short, with 6 bases between. The CDR3 loop spans 14 amino acids. CDR3 protein: CSVEDSGNTGELFF. The CDR3 region has the DNA TGCAGCGTTGAAGATAGCGGGAACACCGGGGAGCTGTTTTTT.

The gene calls are TRBV5-8 and TRBJ1-1, with 8 bases that match TRBD1. This CDR3 region has 16 residues. J lost 1 base, V lost 3 bases, and 8 bases had no gene match. Germline CDR1 reads SGHTS; CDR2 reads YDEGEE. CDR3 residues: CASSWREDRGNTEAFF. The CDR3 DNA reads TGTGCCAGCAGCTGGAGGGAAGACAGGGGGAACACTGAAGCTTTCTTT.

The chain combines TRBV19 with TRBJ2-6; D is uncertain. CDR3 length: 14 amino acids. The V end was cut by 3 bases, the J end by 0 bases, with 3 bases between. Germline CDR1 and CDR2: LNHDA and SQIVND (reference sequence). In nucleotides, the CDR3 is TGTGCCAGTAGTATGAGCTCTGGGGCCAACGTCCTGACTTTC. It is translated as CASSMSSGANVLTF. The complete variable domain, with remaining parts taken from reference TRBV19 and TRBJ2-6, reads DGGITQSPKYLFRKEGQNVTLSCEQNLNHDAMYWYRQDPGQGLRLIYYSQIVNDFQKGDIAEGYSVSREKKESFPLTVTSAQKNPTAFYLCASSMSSGANVLTFGAGSRLTVL.